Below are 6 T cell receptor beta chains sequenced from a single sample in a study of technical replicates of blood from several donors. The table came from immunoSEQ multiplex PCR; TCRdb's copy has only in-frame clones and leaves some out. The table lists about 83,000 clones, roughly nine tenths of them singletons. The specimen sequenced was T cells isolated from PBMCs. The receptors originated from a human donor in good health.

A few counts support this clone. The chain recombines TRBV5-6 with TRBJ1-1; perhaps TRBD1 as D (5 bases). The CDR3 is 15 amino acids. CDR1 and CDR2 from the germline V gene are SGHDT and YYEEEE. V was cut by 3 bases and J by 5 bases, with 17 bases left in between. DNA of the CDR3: TGTGCCAGCAGCTCTCCCGTACAGGCGAAAACTGAAGCTTTCTTT. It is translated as CASSSPVQAKTEAFF.

The CDR3: CASSVGSDNEQFF. The CDR3 DNA sequence: TGTGCCAGCAGTGTCGGGAGTGACAATGAGCAGTTCTTC. The chain recombines TRBV2 with TRBJ2-1; D perhaps matches TRBD2 (6 bases). The germline gives CDR1 SNHLY, CDR2 FYNNEI. This CDR3 has 13 amino acids. V was pared by 4 bases and J by 5 bases, with 9 bases between.

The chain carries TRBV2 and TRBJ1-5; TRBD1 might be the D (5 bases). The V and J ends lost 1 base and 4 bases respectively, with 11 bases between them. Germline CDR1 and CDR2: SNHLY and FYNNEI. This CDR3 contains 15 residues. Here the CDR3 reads CASSEDYRLNQPQHF. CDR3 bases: TGTGCCAGCAGTGAAGACTACAGGCTTAATCAGCCCCAGCATTTT.

The CDR3, as DNA: TGTGCCAGCAGTGACGGGGGGGCCTACAATGAGCAGTTCTTC. Translation gives CASSDGGAYNEQFF. This chain connects TRBV6-4 to TRBJ2-1, with 7 bases matching TRBD2. The CDR3 is 14 residues long. J lost 2 bases, V lost 2 bases, and 0 bases had no gene match. Looked up from germline, CDR1 is MRHNA and CDR2 is SNTAGT.

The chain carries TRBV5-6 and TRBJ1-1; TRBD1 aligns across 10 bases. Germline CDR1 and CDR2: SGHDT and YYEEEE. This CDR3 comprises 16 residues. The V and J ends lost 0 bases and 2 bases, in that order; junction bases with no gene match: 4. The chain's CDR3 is CASSLGGQGTNTEAFF. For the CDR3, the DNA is TGTGCCAGCAGCTTGGGGGGACAGGGGACCAACACTGAAGCTTTCTTT. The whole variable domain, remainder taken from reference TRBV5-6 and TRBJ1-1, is DAGVTQSPTHLIKTRGQQVTLRCSPKSGHDTVSWYQQALGQGPQFIFQYYEEEERQRGNFPDRFSGHQFPNYSSELNVNALLLGDSALYLCASSLGGQGTNTEAFFGQGTRLTVV.

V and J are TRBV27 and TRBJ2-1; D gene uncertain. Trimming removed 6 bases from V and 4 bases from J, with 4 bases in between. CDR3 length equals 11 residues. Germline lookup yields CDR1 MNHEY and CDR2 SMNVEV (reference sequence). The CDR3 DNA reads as TGTGCCAGCAGCCTGTACAATGAGCAGTTCTTC. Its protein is CASSLYNEQFF.